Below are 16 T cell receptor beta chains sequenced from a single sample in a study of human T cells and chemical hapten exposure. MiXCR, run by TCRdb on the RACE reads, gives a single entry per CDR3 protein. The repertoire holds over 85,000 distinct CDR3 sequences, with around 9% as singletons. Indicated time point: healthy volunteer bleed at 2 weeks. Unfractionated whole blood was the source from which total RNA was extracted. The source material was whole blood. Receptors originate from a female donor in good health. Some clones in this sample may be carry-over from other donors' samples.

The CDR3 protein is CATRLAIGSYNEQFF. In DNA, the CDR3 is TGTGCCACCAGACTAGCGATTGGCTCCTACAATGAGCAGTTCTTC. This chain joins TRBV6-1 and TRBJ2-1, with TRBD2 matching 8 bases. Germline V gene data show CDR1 as MNHNS and CDR2 as SASEGT. The CDR3 runs 15 residues. J lost 0 bases, V lost 10 bases, and 8 bases had no gene match.

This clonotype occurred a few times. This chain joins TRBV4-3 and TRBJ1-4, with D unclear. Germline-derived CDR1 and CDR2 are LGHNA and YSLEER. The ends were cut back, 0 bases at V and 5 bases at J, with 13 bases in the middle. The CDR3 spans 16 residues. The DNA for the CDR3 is TGCGCCAGCAGCCAAGATTGGCGGGGTGCCAATGAAAAACTGTTTTTT. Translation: CASSQDWRGANEKLFF.

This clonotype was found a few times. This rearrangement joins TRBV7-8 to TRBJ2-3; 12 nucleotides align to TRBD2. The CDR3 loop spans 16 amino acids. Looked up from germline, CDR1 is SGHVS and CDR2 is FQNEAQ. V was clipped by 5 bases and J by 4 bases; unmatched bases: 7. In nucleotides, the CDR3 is TGTGCCAGCAGCCAACGGACTAGCGGGAACTCAGATACGCAGTATTTT. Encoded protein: CASSQRTSGNSDTQYF.

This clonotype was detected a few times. Written as DNA, the CDR3 is TGCAGTGCTTCTAGCGGGAGTTGGCCAGATACGCAGTATTTT. This codes for CSASSGSWPDTQYF. The chain carries TRBV20-1 and TRBJ2-3; 10 bases align to TRBD2. The V and J ends lost 5 bases and 4 bases, in that order; junction bases with no gene match: 6. The germline V gene encodes CDR1 DFQATT and CDR2 SNEGSKA (reference sequence). This CDR3 comprises 14 residues.

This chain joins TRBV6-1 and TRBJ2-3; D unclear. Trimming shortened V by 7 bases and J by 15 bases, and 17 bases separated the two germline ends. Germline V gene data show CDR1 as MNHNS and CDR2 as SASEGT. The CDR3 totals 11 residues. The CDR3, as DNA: TGTGCCAGCATGATGAACCGGATGGATTATTTT. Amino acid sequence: CASMMNRMDYF.

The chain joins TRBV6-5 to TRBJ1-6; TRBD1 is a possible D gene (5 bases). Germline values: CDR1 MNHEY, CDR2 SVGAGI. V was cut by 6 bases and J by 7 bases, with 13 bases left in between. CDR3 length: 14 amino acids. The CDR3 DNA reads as TGTGCCAGCAGCTATGGGACTTCAAATTCACCCCTCCACTTT. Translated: CASSYGTSNSPLHF.

CDR3 in amino acids: CASSIRASAGELFF. CDR3 nucleotide sequence: TGTGCCAGCAGTATCCGAGCGTCCGCCGGGGAGCTGTTTTTT. This chain links TRBV2 with TRBJ2-2; no definite D call. V was clipped by 5 bases and J by 6 bases, with 13 bases between them. Germline V gene lookup returns CDR1 SNHLY and CDR2 FYNNEI. There are 14 residues in the CDR3.

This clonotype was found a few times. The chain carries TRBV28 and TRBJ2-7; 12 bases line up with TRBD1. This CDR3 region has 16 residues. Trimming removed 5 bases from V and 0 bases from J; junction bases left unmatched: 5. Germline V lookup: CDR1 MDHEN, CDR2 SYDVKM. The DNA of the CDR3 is TGTGCCAGCAGTATGCCGGGACAGGGGGCCTCCTACGAGCAGTACTTC. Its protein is CASSMPGQGASYEQYF.

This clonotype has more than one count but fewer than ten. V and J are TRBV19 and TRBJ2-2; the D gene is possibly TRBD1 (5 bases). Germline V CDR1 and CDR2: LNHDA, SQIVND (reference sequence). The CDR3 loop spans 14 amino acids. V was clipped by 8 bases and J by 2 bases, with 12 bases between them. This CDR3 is CASAPDRNTGELFF. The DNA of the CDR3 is TGTGCCAGTGCACCCGACAGAAACACCGGGGAGCTGTTTTTT.

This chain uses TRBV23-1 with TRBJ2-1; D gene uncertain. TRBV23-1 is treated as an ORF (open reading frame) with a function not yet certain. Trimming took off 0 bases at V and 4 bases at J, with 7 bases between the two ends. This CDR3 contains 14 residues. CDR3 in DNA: TGCGCCAGCAGTCAATCGAAGGGATACAATGAGCAGTTCTTC. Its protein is CASSQSKGYNEQFF.

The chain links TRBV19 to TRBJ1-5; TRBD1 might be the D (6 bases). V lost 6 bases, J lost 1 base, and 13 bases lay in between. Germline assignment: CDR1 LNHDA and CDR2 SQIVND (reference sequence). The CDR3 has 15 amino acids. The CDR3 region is CASSNGQRSNQPQHF. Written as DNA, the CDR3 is TGTGCCAGTAGCAACGGACAGCGAAGCAATCAGCCCCAGCATTTT.

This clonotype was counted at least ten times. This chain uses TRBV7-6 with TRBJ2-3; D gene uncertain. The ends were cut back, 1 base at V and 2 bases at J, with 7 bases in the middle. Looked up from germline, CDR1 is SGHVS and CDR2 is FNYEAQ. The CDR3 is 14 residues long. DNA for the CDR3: TGTGCCAGCAGCTTAGACAGAGACACAGATACGCAGTATTTT. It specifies CASSLDRDTDTQYF.

CDR3 region: CASTPGTANEKLFF. Here the CDR3 DNA reads TGTGCCAGCACCCCCGGGACAGCTAATGAAAAACTGTTTTTT. The gene calls are TRBV5-5 and TRBJ1-4, with 7 bases fitting TRBD1. Germline V lookup: CDR1 SGHKS, CDR2 YYEKEE (reference sequence). The CDR3 runs to 14 residues. V was clipped by 6 bases and J by 3 bases; unmatched bases: 5. The entire variable domain, with the rest obtained from reference TRBV5-5 and TRBJ1-4, is as follows: DAGVTQSPTHLIKTRGQQVTLRCSPISGHKSVSWYQQVLGQGPQFIFQYYEKEERGRGNFPDRFSARQFPNYSSELNVNALLLGDSALYLCASTPGTANEKLFFGSGTQLSVL.

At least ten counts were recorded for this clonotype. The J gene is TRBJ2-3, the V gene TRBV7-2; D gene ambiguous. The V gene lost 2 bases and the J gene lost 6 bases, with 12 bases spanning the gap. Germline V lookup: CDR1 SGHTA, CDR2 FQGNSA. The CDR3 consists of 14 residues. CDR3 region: CASSLLSGPDTQYF. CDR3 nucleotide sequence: TGTGCCAGCAGCTTACTAAGTGGACCCGATACGCAGTATTTT.

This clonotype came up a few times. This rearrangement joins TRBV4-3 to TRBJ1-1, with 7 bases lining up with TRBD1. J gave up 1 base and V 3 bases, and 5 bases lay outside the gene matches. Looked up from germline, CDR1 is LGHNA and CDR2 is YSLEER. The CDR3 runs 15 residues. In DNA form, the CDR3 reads TGCGCCAGCAGCCAGACAGGGTTGGAGAACACTGAAGCTTTCTTT. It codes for CASSQTGLENTEAFF.

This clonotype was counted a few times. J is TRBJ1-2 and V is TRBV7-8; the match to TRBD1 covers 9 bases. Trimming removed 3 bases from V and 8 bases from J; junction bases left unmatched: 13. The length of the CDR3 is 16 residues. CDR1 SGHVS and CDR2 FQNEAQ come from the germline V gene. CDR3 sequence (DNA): TGTGCCAGCAGCTTTAATCCGGGACAGGGTTCTATCGGCTACACCTTC. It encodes CASSFNPGQGSIGYTF.